This TCR beta chain comes out of a study of shared clonotypes between healthy human individuals (TCRdb year 2020). For the study in its entirety: The cohort included a few men and a couple of women between 18 and 49 years of age. For each donor, CD4 naive and CD4 memory were each given three plates, CD8 naive was given two plates, and CD8 memory was given one plate. To estimate repertoire size and how much clonotypes are shared between individuals, the study performed deep sequencing of blood TCR repertoires from a few healthy adults. To increase sequencing depth and limit assay-specific biases, TCR repertoire library preparation and sequencing were carried out by different laboratories using diverse techniques. Per donor, leukapheresis produced somewhere between about 0.94 and 9 billion PBMCs.

The donors were healthy, HIV-negative adults who had no recently reported acute infections or vaccinations. All donors were Caucasian adults living in Nashville, Tennessee, USA. CD4+ T cells were enriched by magnetic negative selection, after which naive cells were positively selected on CD45RA and the negative fraction was taken as the memory subset. Blood was collected by leukapheresis, and PBMCs were isolated by Ficoll-Histopaque density gradient centrifugation and then cryopreserved in liquid nitrogen vapor phase. Analytical flow cytometry was used to check the purity and quantity of every magnetically sorted T cell population. Each sorted fraction had its genomic DNA isolated and then quantified by UV absorbance on a Nanodrop 2000c. On this clone itself: Which antigen it targets is not known. The input lacks base qualities; no much larger clone sits a single base away.

The paper as a whole reports these results and caveats: Because the study included a small number of donors, the genetic and exposure-history diversity represented was limited. Pairwise subsampling led to the expectation that sequencing depth would affect the degree of clonotype sharing among donors. Sampling was restricted to blood, and TCR repertoires in tissue are likely to differ from TCR repertoires in blood. Incomplete sequencing was indicated by rarefaction of sorted-subset datasets, despite the large sequencing depth. Naive subsets generally had larger estimated clonotype richness than memory subsets. When a handful of donors were compared, the shared fraction of clonotypes was around 5% for naive CD4, around 3.5% for naive CD8, 2% to 2.5% for memory CD4, and 0.4% for memory CD8. Clonotypes shared by all four sorted-subset donors showed higher generation probabilities than non-shared clonotypes.

V has 6 bases trimmed and J has 2 bases trimmed; junction bases matching no gene number 7. From a lookup of the germline V gene, CDR1 and CDR2 are MNHNS and SASEGT. The CDR3 holds 15 amino acids from the cysteine to the phenylalanine. The DNA shown is the 45-base CDR3, in frame from base 1. TCR CDR3 regions were amplified from genomic DNA by multiplex PCR using the deep immunoSEQ assay. Genomic DNA extracted from each cell subset was distributed evenly over all wells of several immunoSEQ 96-well plates, and each plate served as one replicate. Each replicate PCR for sorted subsets received around 200 ng genomic DNA, equal to roughly 30,000 T cell genomes. Purified libraries were quantified with a Qubit 3.0 fluorometer, sized on a Bioanalyzer 2100, and re-quantified with the KAPA Library Quantification kit. Every immunoSEQ 96-well plate was sequenced on a dedicated single-read 150-cycle Illumina NextSeq 550 flow cell. The authors' pipeline ran thus. The immunoSEQ output contained only junctional sequences without quality scores, so filtering could not match that applied to full-length reads. Sequences were annotated with PyIR, a Python wrapper for IgBLAST v1.9, using IMGT germline references to assign V/J genes and CDR3. Reads were filtered out if the reads had weak V/J assignments (E-value above 1e-6), no CDR3, stop codons, out-of-frame junctions, or ambiguous translated residues. V3J clonotypes were defined as sequences sharing an identical inferred V gene, J gene, and CDR3 amino acid sequence. To compute the percentage overlap between repertoires, the number of shared unique clonotypes was divided by the size of the smaller repertoire. Three approaches were used to assess repertoire richness: RTK rarefaction, the Chao1 estimator, and Recon v2.1 estimates of unobserved clonotypes. For all TCRbeta clonotypes obtained by the gDNA method from a few donors, generation probabilities were computed with OLGA. Drawn from immuneACCESS, this table holds only the in-frame rearrangements with V and J called that TCRdb kept. Clones are partly lost; checked studies trace under half to an unresolved V gene and leave the rest unexplained. V, J and clone size were drawn from that table, and D and trimming were deduced from the DNA. For this sample the table gives approximately 1.1 million clones, of which 75% to 80% were detected only once. The ten largest account for 0.4% to 0.55% of the sample.

The V and J segments used are TRBV6-1 and TRBJ1-5, with TRBD1 identical over 7 junction bases. The sequencing input was memory CD4+ T cells from PBMCs. The sample's cell subset or site label, decoded: CD45RA-negative fraction. This TCR derives from a man aged 18 to 30 in good health. Some clones in this sample may be carry-over from other donors' samples. The bases read TGTGCCAGCAGAGGTCGTGGACAGGGCAATCAGCCCCAGCATTTT. Translated, it gives CASRGRGQGNQPQHF.